The sequence of this TCR beta chain was determined in a study of blood T cell repertoires in COVID-19. The assay was immunoSEQ multiplex PCR, and TCRdb's table has in-frame clones only and misses some. This table holds over 130,000 clones, approximately 85% found once. The J segment lost 9 bases and the V segment lost 6 bases, leaving 4 bases of the junction unmatched. Germline loops: CDR1 LGHDT, CDR2 YNNKEL (reference sequence). This CDR3 comprises 11 residues. Material for sequencing was peripheral blood. The rearrangement uses TRBV3-1 (or the pseudogene TRBV3-2) and TRBJ1-1, with 7 bases matching TRBD1. This sequence originates from a man aged 45-65 years with acute or convalescent COVID-19. CDR3 nucleotide sequence: TGTGCCAGCAGGGCGGGACAGCAAGCTTTCTTT. Protein product: CASRAGQQAFF.